The rows below give T cell receptor beta chains drawn from one sample of a study of OX40 agonist ivuxolimab in advanced cancers. Clones were sequenced by immunoSEQ multiplex PCR, and TCRdb holds only the in-frame ones, with some missing. The sample lists about 40,000 clones; 70% to 90% were seen once. The input for sequencing was CD4+ or CD8+ T cells sorted from blood, taken in a trial of the OX40 agonist ivuxolimab. The receptors derive from an adult with an advanced solid tumor such as melanoma, head and neck, liver or kidney cancer. Each CDR3 is given with its conserved first and last residue. A D gene is named only where the DNA matches it firmly. Expanded clones get a size class; other rows say once, few or many, or leave the size out.

V gene,clone size,J gene,D gene,CDR3 DNA,CDR3 protein
TRBV28,-,TRBJ2-3,TRBD2,TGTGCCAGCAGTTTGACTAGCGGGGGAACCACAGATACGCAGTATTTT,CASSLTSGGTTDTQYF
TRBV5-6,-,TRBJ2-5,TRBD1,TGTGCCAGCAGTCCAGGGGGCCGTGAGACCCAGTACTTC,CASSPGGRETQYF
TRBV5-4,-,TRBJ2-7,-,TGTGCCAGCAGCACGGACAGCTACGAGCAGTACTTC,CASSTDSYEQYF
TRBV7-9,-,TRBJ2-1,TRBD2,TGTGCCAGCAGCTACCCCGGGACTAGCGTCAATGAGCAGTTCTTC,CASSYPGTSVNEQFF
TRBV13,-,TRBJ1-2,-,TGTGCCAGCAGCTTAGGACTCGGTGGCTACACCTTC,CASSLGLGGYTF
TRBV28,-,TRBJ2-5,TRBD2,TGTGCCAGCAGTTTAAGCACTAGCGGGTTTGTGGAGACCCAGTACTTC,CASSLSTSGFVETQYF
TRBV5-4,-,TRBJ2-5,TRBD2,TGTGCCAGCAGCTCCCAATTAGCGGGATACCAAGAGACCCAGTACTTC,CASSSQLAGYQETQYF
TRBV7-6,-,TRBJ2-2,TRBD1,TGTGCCAGCAGCTTAGCGGGACAGTTCTCAGGACTCGCGAACACCGGGGAGCTGTTTTTT,CASSLAGQFSGLANTGELFF
TRBV28,-,TRBJ2-2,TRBD2,TGTGCCAGCAGTTTGAGGCGGGAGAGGAACACCGGGGAGCTGTTTTTT,CASSLRRERNTGELFF
TRBV27,-,TRBJ2-2,-,TGTGCCAGCAGTTCCCACTCGTTATCTCACGACACCGGGGAGCTGTTTTTT,CASSSHSLSHDTGELFF
TRBV18,-,TRBJ2-3,-,TGTGCCAGCTCACACCCAGGGCGGGACACAGATACGCAGTATTTT,CASSHPGRDTDTQYF
TRBV19,-,TRBJ2-1,-,TGTGCCAGTAAGGTAGCGAGCTCCTACAATGAGCAGTTCTTC,CASKVASSYNEQFF
TRBV29-1,-,TRBJ1-2,-,TGCAGCGTTTGGAGGGAGGGGAATGGCTACACCTTC,CSVWREGNGYTF
TRBV19,-,TRBJ1-1,-,TGTGCCAGTAGTATAGGCGGGGAAGCTTTCTTT,CASSIGGEAFF
TRBV27,once,TRBJ2-1,-,TGTGCCAGCAGGGTCTCGGGCGCCTACAATGAGCAGTTCTTC,CASRVSGAYNEQFF
TRBV15,once,TRBJ2-1,-,TGTGCCACCAGCAGAGGAACGACGGACAATGAGCAGTTCTTC,CATSRGTTDNEQFF
TRBV9,-,TRBJ2-1,TRBD2,TGTGCCAGCAGCCCCCTGGGACTAGCGGGAGACAATGAGCAGTTCTTC,CASSPLGLAGDNEQFF
TRBV2,-,TRBJ2-1,TRBD2,TGTGCCAGCAGTGACCTAGCGGGAGGTTACAATGAGCAGTTCTTC,CASSDLAGGYNEQFF
TRBV4-3,-,TRBJ1-1,-,TGCGCCAGCAGCCAAGATCGCAGCTCGAACACTGAAGCTTTCTTT,CASSQDRSSNTEAFF
TRBV19,-,TRBJ1-2,TRBD1,TGTGCCAGTAGTATCCAGGACAGGGGATGGGGCTACACCTTC,CASSIQDRGWGYTF
TRBV9,-,TRBJ2-7,TRBD1,TGTGCCAGCAGCGAGACAGGGGGGACCTACTACGAGCAGTACTTC,CASSETGGTYYEQYF
TRBV7-7,-,TRBJ2-7,TRBD1,TGTGCCAGCAGCTTAACCCCGGACAGGGGGATGGACGAGCAGTACTTC,CASSLTPDRGMDEQYF
TRBV9,-,TRBJ2-2,TRBD2,TGTGCCAGCGAGCGGGGGGGCCTGAACACCGGGGAGCTGTTTTTT,CASERGGLNTGELFF
TRBV6-1,once,TRBJ2-7,TRBD1,TGTGCCAGCAGTCGCTCGACAGGGGCAAACTACGAGCAGTACTTC,CASSRSTGANYEQYF
TRBV2,-,TRBJ2-5,-,TGTGCCAGCAGTAGGAGGGTTTCAGAGACCCAGTACTTC,CASSRRVSETQYF
TRBV7-2,-,TRBJ2-7,-,TGTGCCAGCGGGACCGATTACTCCTACGAGCAGTACTTC,CASGTDYSYEQYF
TRBV28,-,TRBJ2-5,-,TGTGCCAGCAGTTTACGCGTGGGTTACCAAGAGACCCAGTACTTC,CASSLRVGYQETQYF
TRBV4-1,once,TRBJ2-6,-,TGCGCCAGCAGCCAAGTTGGGGTAGGGGGGGCCAACGTCCTGACTTTC,CASSQVGVGGANVLTF
TRBV5-4,-,TRBJ2-3,TRBD2,TGTGCCAGCAGCCTCGGGACTAGCGGGGGAGTCACAGATACGCAGTATTTT,CASSLGTSGGVTDTQYF
TRBV28,-,TRBJ1-4,-,TGTGCCAGCAGTTTGGTGGCAGAGTACCCTGGGAAGGAAAAACTGTTTTTT,CASSLVAEYPGKEKLFF
TRBV27,-,TRBJ2-3,-,TGTGCCAGCAGTTTGAGAGGGGGGCGCGCAGATACGCAGTATTTT,CASSLRGGRADTQYF
TRBV10-3,-,TRBJ2-1,-,TGTGCCATCAGTGAGTCTCTGCGGCTTTTGAACAATGAGCAGTTCTTC,CAISESLRLLNNEQFF
TRBV9,-,TRBJ2-3,-,TGTGCCAGCAGTCGTAATTTCGGCGCAGATACGCAGTATTTT,CASSRNFGADTQYF
TRBV4-1,-,TRBJ1-1,-,TGCGCCAGCAGCCAAACAATGACAGGACGTTTTGGCACTGAAGCTTTCTTT,CASSQTMTGRFGTEAFF
TRBV7-3,-,TRBJ2-1,-,TGTGCCAGCAGCTCCGGACGAGACAATGAGCAGTTCTTC,CASSSGRDNEQFF
TRBV4-1,-,TRBJ1-1,-,TGCGCCAGCAGCCAGGCCGTTGGGGGCGGCGCTTTCTTT,CASSQAVGGGAFF
TRBV4-3,-,TRBJ2-3,TRBD2,TGCGCCAGCAGCCCCTCAAAGACTAGCGCCACCGGAGCAGGTACGCAGTATTTT,CASSPSKTSATGAGTQYF
TRBV5-6,-,TRBJ1-1,-,TGTGCCAGCAGCTTGTTCGCCGGGGAAGCTTTCTTT,CASSLFAGEAFF
TRBV27,-,TRBJ2-1,-,TGTGCCAGCAGTCCCTCGACTAGTACCTACAATGAGCAGTTCTTC,CASSPSTSTYNEQFF
TRBV5-6,-,TRBJ1-1,-,TGTGCCAGCAGCAAGATCACTGTAACTTTCTTT,CASSKITVTFF
TRBV6-6,-,TRBJ1-1,TRBD1,TGTGCCAGCAGTTACGAGGGGGCGCGGGGGACTGAAGCTTTCTTT,CASSYEGARGTEAFF
TRBV27,-,TRBJ2-3,TRBD2,TGTGCCAGCACCCTACAGGGACTAGCAACAGATACGCAGTATTTT,CASTLQGLATDTQYF
TRBV9,-,TRBJ1-1,-,TGTGCCAGCAGCCCCGAGGGTAACACTGAAGCTTTCTTT,CASSPEGNTEAFF
TRBV7-7,-,TRBJ1-1,-,TGTGCCAGCAGCGAGATCTCAGGGAACACTGAAGCTTTCTTT,CASSEISGNTEAFF
TRBV4-1,-,TRBJ1-1,-,TGCGCCAGCAGCCCGGGCCCCTCCGAGAACACTGAAGCTTTCTTT,CASSPGPSENTEAFF
TRBV7-8,once,TRBJ1-5,-,TGTGCCAGCAGCTCCTCGGGAGGGTCGCTTCAGCCCCAGCATTTT,CASSSSGGSLQPQHF
TRBV30,large,TRBJ2-1,-,TGTGCCTGGAGTCGTAGCAACAATGAGCAGTTCTTC,CAWSRSNNEQFF
TRBV28,-,TRBJ2-7,TRBD1,TGTGCCAGCTCAGGGGGAAGCTCCTACGAGCAGTACTTC,CASSGGSSYEQYF
TRBV7-3,-,TRBJ2-2,-,TGTGCCAGCAGCTTAACGGCTCTAGCGCCACGGGTTGACACCGGGGAGCTGTTTTTT,CASSLTALAPRVDTGELFF
TRBV27,-,TRBJ2-6,TRBD1,TGTGCCAGCAGTGCCCCGGACAGGGTATCTGGGGCCAACGTCCTGACTTTC,CASSAPDRVSGANVLTF
TRBV19,few,TRBJ2-2,-,TGTGCCAGTCGGCTAGCCTGGGCCGGGGAGCTGTTTTTT,CASRLAWAGELFF
TRBV7-9,-,TRBJ2-1,-,TGTGCCAGCAGCTGGAGTATAAGCTCCTACAATGAGCAGTTCTTC,CASSWSISSYNEQFF
TRBV4-1,-,TRBJ2-1,TRBD2,TGCGCCAGCAGCCACCCGGGACTAGCCAATGAGCAGTTCTTC,CASSHPGLANEQFF
TRBV27,few,TRBJ2-7,-,TGTGCCAGCATCTTAGGGGGATTCTCCTACGAGCAGTACTTC,CASILGGFSYEQYF
TRBV6-1,once,TRBJ2-5,TRBD1,TGTGCCAGCAGTGAGTCACCCGGACAGGGACAAGAGACCCAGTACTTC,CASSESPGQGQETQYF